The 32 T cell receptor beta chains presented below share a single source sample, sequenced in a study of OX40 agonist ivuxolimab in advanced cancers. Clones were sequenced by immunoSEQ multiplex PCR, and TCRdb holds only the in-frame ones, with some missing. Among about 70,000 clones listed, about nine tenths were seen once. The starting material was CD4+ or CD8+ T cells sorted from blood, obtained in a trial of the OX40 agonist ivuxolimab. These receptors came from an adult with an advanced solid tumor such as melanoma, head and neck, liver or kidney cancer.

This clone was seen a single time. The rearrangement uses TRBV5-1 and TRBJ1-5, with D maybe TRBD1 (6 bases). Germline CDR1 SGHRS, CDR2 YFSETQ. This CDR3 is built from 15 residues. V lost 4 bases, J lost 1 base, and 12 bases lay in between. This chain's CDR3 is CASSPGQRSNQPQHF. CDR3 DNA: TGCGCCAGCAGCCCTGGACAGAGAAGCAATCAGCCCCAGCATTTT.

This clone was recorded only once. V gene TRBV2 combines with J gene TRBJ2-7; D ambiguous. The V and J ends lost 1 base and 2 bases respectively, with 3 bases between them. The CDR3 covers 12 residues. Germline V gene lookup returns CDR1 SNHLY and CDR2 FYNNEI. The DNA of the CDR3 is TGTGCCAGCAGTGAAGTGGCCTACGAGCAGTACTTC. Its translation: CASSEVAYEQYF.

The chain couples TRBV25-1 to TRBJ2-5; 7 bases agree with TRBD2. Looked up from germline, CDR1 is MGHDK and CDR2 is SYGVNS. After removal of 1 base from V and 5 bases from J, the junction contained 10 bases not matched to a gene. The CDR3 consists of 16 residues. Here the CDR3 DNA reads TGTGCCAGCAGTGAATTGGGGAGGGGCGACCCGGAGACCCAGTACTTC. It translates to CASSELGRGDPETQYF.

The J gene is TRBJ2-5, the V gene TRBV10-3; possible D gene TRBD2, 5 bases. V lost 3 bases to trimming and J lost 5 bases, with 19 bases between them. The CDR3 runs to 16 residues. From germline, CDR1 is ENHRY and CDR2 SYGVKD. The CDR3 reads CAISEGLSSIEETQYF. Here the CDR3 DNA reads TGTGCCATCAGTGAAGGACTCTCATCGATAGAGGAGACCCAGTACTTC.

This chain connects TRBV11-3 to TRBJ2-2; TRBD2 matches 10 bases. This CDR3 contains 16 residues. Germline lookup yields CDR1 SGHNT and CDR2 YENEEA. V trimming: 8 bases; J trimming: 2 bases; junction bases outside the gene matches: 8. CDR3 amino acids: CASRPTSGANTGELFF. CDR3 bases: TGTGCCAGCCGACCTACTAGCGGGGCCAACACCGGGGAGCTGTTTTTT.

The chain joins TRBV11-2 to TRBJ1-2; D ambiguous. In germline, CDR1 is SGHAT, CDR2 FQNNGV. V was cut by 1 base and J by 5 bases, with 11 bases left in between. CDR3 length: 14 amino acids. The DNA of the CDR3 is TGTGCCAGCAGCTTAGCGCGGCCTGAATATGGCTACACCTTC. It is translated as CASSLARPEYGYTF.

The chain joins TRBV7-2 to TRBJ2-1; either TRBD1 or TRBD2 may fit D (6 bases each). Trimming shortened V by 0 bases and J by 8 bases, and 17 bases separated the two germline ends. This CDR3 has 16 amino acids. Germline values: CDR1 SGHTA, CDR2 FQGNSA. The CDR3 protein is CASSLARGLNSDEQFF. CDR3 DNA sequence: TGTGCCAGCAGCTTAGCTCGGGGGCTAAACAGCGATGAGCAGTTCTTC.

The CDR3 sequence is CASSFKPSNYGYTF. CDR3 DNA: TGTGCCAGCAGTTTTAAACCTTCCAACTATGGCTACACCTTC. This sequence joins TRBV28 and TRBJ1-2; D remains ambiguous. CDR1 is MDHEN, CDR2 SYDVKM, per germline. V was cut by 3 bases and J by 2 bases, with 10 bases left in between. The CDR3 consists of 14 residues.

The chain links TRBV18 to TRBJ2-7; no clear D. The CDR3 loop spans 14 amino acids. Deletions cut 6 bases from V and 2 bases from J, with 14 bases between. Germline values: CDR1 KGHSH, CDR2 LQKENI. Here the CDR3 reads CASSDSDGTYEQYF. CDR3 DNA sequence: TGTGCCAGCTCCGATTCGGACGGAACCTACGAGCAGTACTTC. The whole variable domain, filled in from reference TRBV18 and TRBJ2-7, reads NAGVMQNPRHLVRRRGQEARLRCSPMKGHSHVYWYRQLPEEGLKFMVYLQKENIIDESGMPKERFSAEFPKEGPSILRIQQVVRGDSAAYFCASSDSDGTYEQYFGPGTRLTVT.

J is TRBJ2-7 and V is TRBV6-1; 8 nucleotides line up with TRBD1. This CDR3 is built from 14 residues. Per germline, CDR1 MNHNS and CDR2 SASEGT. The J segment lost 0 bases and the V segment lost 6 bases, leaving 4 bases of the junction unmatched. CDR3 coding DNA: TGTGCCAGCAGCCGACAGGGGAGCTCCTACGAGCAGTACTTC. Protein sequence: CASSRQGSSYEQYF.

The rearrangement links TRBV7-9 to TRBJ2-7; D might be TRBD1 or TRBD2, each matching 5 bases. The CDR3 covers 13 residues. Germline CDR1 reads SEHNR; CDR2 reads FQNEAQ (reference sequence). With 3 bases removed from V and 0 bases from J, the gap between germline ends came to 6 bases. This CDR3 reads CASSFGGSYEQYF. CDR3 sequence (DNA): TGTGCCAGCAGCTTTGGGGGCTCCTACGAGCAGTACTTC.

V is TRBV5-1 and J is TRBJ2-5; 7 bases map to TRBD2. This CDR3 is built from 15 residues. Looked up from germline, CDR1 is SGHRS and CDR2 is YFSETQ. J lost 4 bases, V lost 3 bases, and 9 bases had no gene match. In nucleotides, the CDR3 is TGCGCCAGCAGCTCCGAGCGGGGAAGGGGAGAGACCCAGTACTTC. This encodes CASSSERGRGETQYF.

V gene TRBV15 combines with J gene TRBJ1-3; TRBD1 matches 8 bases. The CDR3 sequence is 14 residues long. Trimming cost V 4 bases and J 11 bases; bases outside gene matches: 10. Germline CDR1 reads LNHNV; CDR2 reads YYDKDF (reference sequence). In DNA, the CDR3 is TGTGCCACCAGCATCGGGTTACAGGGGGGCTCCATATATTTT. It yields the protein CATSIGLQGGSIYF.

Remarks on this clone: An end of the junction differs from the germline gene, which may be a read error. Distinct nucleotide sequences in the sample also encode this CDR3. The V call is TRBV28, the J call TRBJ1-2, with D uncertain. The germline CDR1 and CDR2 sequences are MDHEN and SYDVKM. This CDR3 region has 12 residues. This CDR3 is CASSDALSGYTF. The CDR3 coding sequence is TGTGCCAGCAGTGACGCCCTGAGTGGCTATACCTTC.

Only one count was recorded for this clone. The CDR3 loop reads CAISQTGSNYGYTF. In DNA, the CDR3 is TGTGCCATCAGCCAGACGGGGAGTAACTATGGCTACACCTTC. The chain is built from TRBV10-3 and TRBJ1-2; no clear D. The germline V and J ends were trimmed by 6 bases and 1 base, with 12 bases remaining between them. Germline V gene lookup returns CDR1 ENHRY and CDR2 SYGVKD. The CDR3 is 14 amino acids.

The J gene is TRBJ2-3, the V gene TRBV19; 11 bases are shared with TRBD2. The V gene end was trimmed by 7 bases and the J gene end by 5 bases; junction bases not matched to a gene: 11. CDR1 LNHDA and CDR2 SQIVND come from the germline V gene (reference sequence). CDR3 size: 16 residues. CDR3 nucleotides: TGTGCCAGTACCCCCGGGGTAGCGGGGGGGAGAGATACGCAGTATTTT. Protein product: CASTPGVAGGRDTQYF.

The chain employs TRBV30 and TRBJ2-5, with 9 bases aligning to TRBD1. V shed 5 bases, J shed 5 bases, and the junction held 6 bases outside the gene matches. Germline CDR1 reads GTSNPN; CDR2 reads SVGIG (reference sequence). This CDR3 has 13 residues. The CDR3 DNA reads TGTGCCTGGGGAACAGGGGGCCCGGAGACCCAGTACTTC. It specifies CAWGTGGPETQYF.

The chain links TRBV10-2 to TRBJ2-7; D is tentatively TRBD1 or TRBD2 (5 bases each). The CDR3 is 14 amino acids. CDR1 and CDR2 from the germline V gene are WSHSY and SAAADI. Trimming left V 7 bases short and J 2 bases short, with 15 bases between. CDR3 residues: CASNPGTSTYEQYF. The CDR3 coding sequence is TGCGCCAGCAACCCCGGGACCTCCACCTACGAGCAGTACTTC.

The chain has TRBV6-1 and TRBJ2-3; D might be TRBD1 (6 bases). CDR3 length: 12 residues. The V and J ends lost 6 bases and 10 bases respectively, with 14 bases between them. Germline V gene lookup returns CDR1 MNHNS and CDR2 SASEGT. CDR3 residues: CASSEQGWAQYF. The DNA of the CDR3 is TGTGCCAGCAGCGAACAGGGTTGGGCGCAGTATTTT.

This chain links TRBV14 with TRBJ2-3, with TRBD2 matching 7 bases. J was trimmed by 6 bases and V by 0 bases; bases with no gene match: 12. CDR1 is SGHDN, CDR2 FVKESK, per germline. CDR3 length: 17 residues. The CDR3 reads CASSQERSGTNRDTQYF. CDR3 coding DNA: TGTGCCAGCAGCCAAGAAAGAAGCGGGACTAATAGGGATACGCAGTATTTT. The whole variable domain, filled in from reference TRBV14 and TRBJ2-3, reads EAGVTQFPSHSVIEKGQTVTLRCDPISGHDNLYWYRRVMGKEIKFLLHFVKESKQDESGMPNNRFLAERTGGTYSTLKVQPAELEDSGVYFCASSQERSGTNRDTQYFGPGTRLTVL.

The genes are TRBV5-1 and TRBJ2-5, with TRBD1 identical over 11 bases. The CDR3 consists of 16 residues. The V segment lost 2 bases and the J segment 4 bases; nucleotides outside the gene matches: 7. CDR1 is SGHRS, CDR2 YFSETQ, per germline. DNA for the CDR3: TGCGCCAGCAGCTTCGTCGGACAGGGGGCCGGAGAGACCCAGTACTTC. It encodes CASSFVGQGAGETQYF. Supplemented by reference TRBV5-1 and TRBJ2-5, the full variable domain reads KAGVTQTPRYLIKTRGQQVTLSCSPISGHRSVSWYQQTPGQGLQFLFEYFSETQRNKGNFPGRFSGRQFSNSRSEMNVSTLELGDSALYLCASSFVGQGAGETQYFGPGTRLLVL.

CDR3 sequence: CASSEGTSGNTIYF. The CDR3 DNA reads as TGTGCCAGCAGTGAAGGGACCTCTGGAAACACCATATATTTT. The J gene is TRBJ1-3, the V gene TRBV6-1; no firm D call. Germline loops: CDR1 MNHNS, CDR2 SASEGT. The CDR3 totals 14 residues. Trimming left V 1 base short and J 0 bases short, with 4 bases between.

J is TRBJ2-2 and V is TRBV27; either TRBD1 or TRBD2 may supply D (6 bases each). V gave up 1 base and J gave up 0 bases, with 15 bases separating them. There are 18 residues in the CDR3. In germline, CDR1 is MNHEY, CDR2 SMNVEV (reference sequence). The CDR3 region is CASSLLWGARTNTGELFF. The CDR3 DNA is TGTGCCAGCAGTTTATTGTGGGGGGCAAGGACGAACACCGGGGAGCTGTTTTTT.

This sequence joins TRBV7-2 and TRBJ1-1, with D unresolved. V was pared by 5 bases and J by 0 bases, with 13 bases between. CDR3 length equals 15 residues. From germline, CDR1 is SGHTA and CDR2 FQGNSA. CDR3 coding DNA: TGTGCCAGCAGCCAAGGAGGCAGAATGAACACTGAAGCTTTCTTT. This sequence encodes CASSQGGRMNTEAFF.

V usage is TRBV28 and J usage is TRBJ1-2; no firm D call. The CDR3 runs to 11 residues. Germline CDR1 is MDHEN and CDR2 is SYDVKM. V gave up 8 bases and J gave up 4 bases, with 8 bases separating them. Here the CDR3 DNA reads TGTGCCAGCCCGGAAATCTATGGCTACACCTTC. This gives the protein CASPEIYGYTF.

This clone was seen a few times. The gene calls are TRBV4-1 and TRBJ2-7; 16 bases fit TRBD2. CDR1 and CDR2 (germline): MGHRA, YSYEKL. V lost 4 bases and J lost 2; bases outside the gene matches: 5. The CDR3 covers 17 residues. CDR3 nucleotide sequence: TGCGCCAGCAGCCGATCCGGGACTAGCGGGGGGGCCTACGAGCAGTACTTC. It translates to CASSRSGTSGGAYEQYF.

This clone appeared a few times. CDR3 loop: CAISEAGGTQYF. CDR3 DNA sequence: TGTGCCATCAGTGAAGCAGGGGGGACCCAGTACTTC. The chain employs TRBV10-3 and TRBJ2-5, with 7 bases fitting TRBD1. Germline CDR1 reads ENHRY; CDR2 reads SYGVKD. Trimming removed 3 bases from V and 7 bases from J; junction bases left unmatched: 2. The CDR3 covers 12 residues.

CDR3 coding DNA: TGTGCCAGCAGCTTAGGTTTAGGCCCAGGGAGAAACACTGAAGCTTTCTTT. Protein product: CASSLGLGPGRNTEAFF. V is TRBV7-3 and J is TRBJ1-1; perhaps TRBD1 as D (5 bases). The germline V gene has CDR1 SGHTA and CDR2 FQGTGA. The germline V and J ends were trimmed by 2 bases and 2 bases, with 18 bases remaining between them. This CDR3 spans 17 amino acids.

This clone was picked up one time. J is TRBJ2-7 and V is TRBV7-3, with TRBD2 identical over 7 bases. Per germline, CDR1 SGHTA and CDR2 FQGTGA. Losses at the gene ends were 5 bases for V and 2 bases for J; bases not matched to a gene: 18. The CDR3 spans 18 residues. The CDR3 nucleotides are TGTGCCAGCAGCGCGACCCCTGGGGGGGAGTTCCCAGCCTACGAGCAGTACTTC. This codes for CASSATPGGEFPAYEQYF.

Concerning this clone itself: Sequence at one end of the junction differs from germline and may be a read error. V and J are TRBV5-1 and TRBJ2-7; 9 bases are shared with TRBD1. This CDR3 is 12 amino acids long. From germline, CDR1 is SGHRS and CDR2 YFSETQ. CDR3 residues: CASSQGTGKQYF. CDR3 DNA sequence: TGTGCCAGCAGCCAGGGGACAGGGAAGCAGTACTTC.

V gene TRBV2 combines with J gene TRBJ2-3; D possibly matches TRBD1 or TRBD2 (5 bases each). The CDR3 sequence is 15 residues long. Germline V lookup: CDR1 SNHLY, CDR2 FYNNEI. V lost 6 bases, J lost 6 bases, and 19 bases lay in between. The CDR3 DNA is TGTGCCAGCAGCGGCGGACAACCTAGCTCGGATACGCAGTATTTT. Its translation is CASSGGQPSSDTQYF.

The chain carries TRBV5-4 and TRBJ2-5, with 9 bases identical to TRBD2. The CDR3 totals 16 residues. Unmatched junction bases numbered 8, after V lost 0 bases and J lost 5 bases. Germline-derived CDR1 and CDR2 are SGHNT and YYREEE (reference sequence). DNA of the CDR3: TGTGCCAGCAGCTTGGGGGTTAGCGGGAGTGGTGAGACCCAGTACTTC. It yields the protein CASSLGVSGSGETQYF.